These T cell receptor beta chains were read from a single sample in a study of shared clonotypes between healthy human individuals. Libraries were prepared by immunoSEQ multiplex PCR; TCRdb keeps only in-frame clonotypes and omits some of them. The repertoire holds approximately 1.1 million clones, with about four fifths as singletons. The sequencing input was memory CD4+ T cells from PBMCs. Receptors were obtained from a man between 18 and 35 years old in good health. Some clones in this sample may be carry-over from other donors' samples. The CDR3 runs from the conserved cysteine through the conserved F or W. A D gene is named only where the DNA matches it firmly. A clone size is listed for some rows: how often the clone was seen (once, few, many), or a class if it is expanded.

j_call d_call clone_size v_call cdr3_aa cdr3_nt
TRBJ2-7 TRBD2 . TRBV4-1 CASSDVAGAFTYEQYF TGCGCCAGCAGCGACGTAGCGGGAGCATTTACCTACGAGCAGTACTTC
TRBJ1-2 . once TRBV6-1 CASRLMGDNYGYTF TGTGCCAGCAGACTGATGGGGGATAACTATGGCTACACCTTC
TRBJ1-1 . few TRBV18 CASSPNTGFTEAFF TGTGCCAGCTCACCCAATACAGGATTCACTGAAGCTTTCTTT
TRBJ2-3 . . TRBV30 CAWSDRADTQYF TGTGCCTGGAGTGACAGGGCAGATACGCAGTATTTT
TRBJ2-5 TRBD2 . TRBV15 CATSRSWASGGKTQYF TGTGCCACCAGCAGATCCTGGGCTAGCGGGGGAAAGACCCAGTACTTC
TRBJ2-1 TRBD1 . TRBV28 CASTPAYRRGQGGIF TGTGCCAGCACCCCAGCCTACCGGCGGGGACAGGGTGGGATCTTC
TRBJ2-7 TRBD2 . TRBV5-4 CASSRGTQRGLEQYF TGTGCCAGCAGCCGAGGTACCCAGCGGGGGCTCGAGCAGTACTTC
TRBJ1-4 . . TRBV4-1 CASSQVTGAPGNEKLFF TGCGCCAGCAGCCAAGTCACGGGGGCGCCCGGTAATGAAAAACTGTTTTTT
TRBJ2-6 TRBD1 . TRBV9 CASSADRGRPSGANVLTF TGTGCCAGCAGCGCAGACAGGGGGCGGCCCTCTGGGGCCAACGTCCTGACTTTC
TRBJ2-7 TRBD2 . TRBV4-2 CASSQDGASGSYEQYF TGTGCCAGCAGCCAAGATGGGGCTAGCGGGAGTTACGAGCAGTACTTC
TRBJ1-6 . . TRBV11-2 CASSLDMYSPLHF TGTGCCAGCAGCTTAGATATGTATTCACCCCTCCACTTT
TRBJ1-2 . . TRBV19 CASSIRTDAYGYTF TGTGCCAGTAGTATCCGGACAGATGCCTATGGCTACACCTTC
TRBJ2-5 . . TRBV11-2 CASSLFGGGETQYF TGTGCCAGCAGCTTATTTGGGGGTGGAGAGACCCAGTACTTC
TRBJ2-1 . . TRBV14 CASSQDRGSITYNEQFF TGTGCCAGCAGCCAAGATAGGGGGAGTATAACCTACAATGAGCAGTTCTTC
TRBJ2-2 . few TRBV28 CASTGTLNTGELFF TGTGCCAGCACCGGGACATTGAACACCGGGGAGCTGTTTTTT
TRBJ1-2 . . TRBV15 CATSRMGGAYTF TGTGCCACCAGCAGAATGGGGGGGGCCTACACCTTC
TRBJ2-1 TRBD2 . TRBV29-1 CSVEPSGRFYSYNEQFF TGCAGCGTTGAACCTAGCGGGAGGTTCTACTCCTACAATGAGCAGTTCTTC
TRBJ2-2 TRBD2 . TRBV5-1 CASSPRTSGTGELFF TGCGCCAGCAGCCCCCGGACTAGCGGGACCGGGGAGCTGTTTTTT
TRBJ2-1 . . TRBV7-9 CASSFFFPGTSADEQFF TGTGCCAGCAGCTTTTTTTTCCCCGGGACTTCAGCCGATGAGCAGTTCTTC
TRBJ2-3 . . TRBV5-1 CASSGGGPTDTQYF TGCGCCAGCAGCGGAGGAGGGCCCACAGATACGCAGTATTTT
TRBJ2-7 TRBD1 . TRBV6-1 CASSVGQYYEQYF TGTGCCAGCAGTGTGGGACAGTATTACGAGCAGTACTTC
TRBJ1-2 . . TRBV7-9 CASSLGQAPNYGYTF TGTGCCAGCAGCTTAGGGCAGGCGCCAAACTATGGCTACACCTTC
TRBJ1-3 . few TRBV28 CASSPFGGGNTIYF TGTGCCAGCAGCCCTTTCGGGGGCGGAAACACCATATATTTT
TRBJ2-7 . . TRBV7-6 CASSFGTDSSYEQYF TGTGCCAGCAGCTTCGGGACGGACTCCTCCTACGAGCAGTACTTC
TRBJ2-1 TRBD1 once TRBV6-1 CASSNDRGNEQFF TGTGCCAGCAGCAACGACAGGGGGAATGAGCAGTTCTTC